Listed here are 6 T cell receptor beta chains from one sample, sequenced in a study of memory CD4+ T cells and cytomegalovirus serostatus. The sort gate was single viable CD3+CD4+CD8-CD45RO+ cells for memory CD4+ T cells. Here immunoSEQ multiplex PCR was the method, and the copy in TCRdb shows in-frame clones only, minus some. The table has tens of thousands of clones, around four fifths seen once; the top ten hold 0.5% to 0.7%. Sequenced material: memory CD4+ T cells from blood. These TCRs come from an adult in good health and CMV-seronegative.

The chain combines TRBV11-2 with TRBJ2-5; TRBD2 agrees at 10 bases. Germline V gene data show CDR1 as SGHAT and CDR2 as FQNNGV. The CDR3 consists of 18 residues. Germline trimming cut 1 base from V and 4 bases from J; bases unmatched to any gene: 12. CDR3 sequence (DNA): TGTGCCAGCAGCTTAGGAACAGCGGGAGGGCCGAGGGGAGAGACCCAGTACTTC. Translated, it gives CASSLGTAGGPRGETQYF.

This clone appeared a single time. J is TRBJ2-7 and V is TRBV5-4; D not resolved. V gave up 4 bases and J gave up 0 bases, with 14 bases separating them. Germline V lookup: CDR1 SGHNT, CDR2 YYREEE (reference sequence). This CDR3 has 15 amino acids. CDR3 DNA sequence: TGTGCCAGCAGCCCGACTGGGCATAGCTCCTACGAGCAGTACTTC. Translation: CASSPTGHSSYEQYF.

The chain uses TRBV7-2 and TRBJ2-5, with TRBD2 matching over 9 bases. V gave up 3 bases and J gave up 4 bases; unmatched junction bases: 15. The V gene's germline CDR1 is SGHTA and CDR2 FQGNSA. The CDR3 runs to 18 residues. This CDR3 reads CASSFRSSGTRSGETQYF. The DNA for the CDR3 is TGTGCCAGCAGCTTTAGGTCTAGCGGGACCCGGTCGGGAGAGACCCAGTACTTC.

This clone is medium-sized within its sample. This chain joins TRBV28 and TRBJ1-1; D call uncertain. Trimming left V 9 bases short and J 1 base short, with 12 bases between. This CDR3 region has 13 residues. The germline V gene encodes CDR1 MDHEN and CDR2 SYDVKM. CDR3 in DNA: TGTGCCAGTTGGACCCTTGGGAACACTGAAGCTTTCTTT. Encoded protein: CASWTLGNTEAFF.

This sequence joins TRBV5-8 and TRBJ1-4; D is ambiguous. V was cut by 0 bases and J by 0 bases, with 12 bases left in between. CDR1 is SGHTS and CDR2 is YDEGEE in the germline V gene. The CDR3 consists of 17 residues. DNA for the CDR3: TGTGCCAGCAGCTTGGGTCAGAACCTTGCAACTAATGAAAAACTGTTTTTT. Translation: CASSLGQNLATNEKLFF.

The V and J genes are TRBV30 and TRBJ2-7, with 8 bases matching TRBD1. Germline lookup yields CDR1 GTSNPN and CDR2 SVGIG (reference sequence). After removal of 3 bases from V and 2 bases from J, the junction contained 6 bases not matched to a gene. This CDR3 has 14 residues. The CDR3 DNA follows: TGTGCCTGGAGGGGAACGACAGGGGCCTACGAGCAGTACTTC. This translates into CAWRGTTGAYEQYF.